The T cell receptor (beta chain) under discussion was sequenced for a study of T cell repertoires in aging, cancer and after chemotherapy (dated by TCRdb to between 2017 and 2020). For the wider study: Donors spanned six age groups from 30 or younger to 70 or older, with at least three individuals per group. In total, the full dataset held 7.5 million to 9.5 million TCR reads. Alongside fewer than 100 healthy donors serving as a reference group, the cohort included 218 cancer patients, of whom roughly 92 had hematological cancers and some 130 had solid cancers. The study profiled peripheral blood TCR beta repertoires from healthy donors and cancer patients to examine immunoaging and T cell reconstitution after chemotherapy. In the solid tumor group, the paired samples taken before and after chemotherapy came from patients with brain tumors (glioblastoma) who were receiving therapy based on temozolomide.

This clonotype was seen a handful of times. This receptor's antigen is unknown. Qualities for individual bases were not recorded, and no much larger clone is one base off. Using a mixed TRB-A/B primer pool, multiplex touch-down PCR amplified rearranged TRB sequences covering the V, D and J segments. Illumina adapters and sample indices were attached to the amplicons in two consecutive PCR reactions using Phusion HS II polymerase. Amplicons were gel-purified with the NucleoSpin Gel and PCR Clean-up kit, then checked with Qubit and an Agilent 2100 Bioanalyzer. Libraries were sequenced on an Illumina MiSeq using 600-cycle, single-indexed, paired-end runs. Regarding the original processing steps: TRB sequences were processed with MiXCR versions 2.12 and 3.0.5. Each unique CDR3 nucleotide sequence counted as one clone, and only productive sequences with at least two reads were retained. Shannon diversity, evenness, clonality (one minus evenness), and alpha-parameterized diversity profiles from alpha 0 to 5 were included as repertoire metrics. The IGoR algorithm was used to compute generation probabilities of clones in paired pre- and post-chemotherapy samples. In TCRdb, the public reads were trimmed at Q25 with fastp and aligned with MiXCR, with productive beta chains retained. Every CDR3 protein is listed once, alongside the most common genes and DNA of its rows. The V and J calls and clone size are TCRdb's, not the authors'. The sample contains about 7,700 distinct CDR3 sequences, around 59% of them found a single time. The ten top clones hold 3.5% of the sample.

V is clipped by 4 bases and J by 0 bases, and the sequence between their germline boundaries is 10 bases long. The germline V gene sets CDR1 to SGHTA and CDR2 to FQGNSA. The CDR3, cysteine through phenylalanine, is 15 amino acids long. Of the read, only the CDR3 DNA is kept; its 45 bases are in frame from base 1. Summary of the overall study and its limitations: According to the authors, the repertoire data do not permit conclusions about immunological memory after chemotherapy. In healthy donors, the decline in TCR diversity with age was mainly due to loss of richness, whereas in cancer patients loss of evenness also played a role. Significantly lower blood TCR diversity and higher clonality were observed in untreated patients with hematological or solid cancers than in age-matched healthy donors. In both cancer cohorts, median generation probability rose over the chemotherapy interval, which suggests that the repertoire was reconstituted through rebound thymic output.

Genomic DNA extracted from peripheral blood, rather than sorted cells or RNA, was used as the source for amplification of TCR beta rearrangements. What was sequenced was blood. This clonotype originated in a human donor with a solid tumor. The receptor chain draws on TRBV7-2 and TRBJ2-1; a confident D gene designation cannot be given. CDR3 sequence: CASSSGYLSYNEQFF. The nucleotide sequence reads TGTGCCAGCAGCTCCGGATACCTCTCCTACAATGAGCAGTTCTTC.